This entry describes one T cell receptor beta chain. The sample is drawn from a study of monozygotic twins with inflammatory bowel disease. The TCR libraries each used total RNA (3500 ng per library). TCRdb reanalyzed the 5' RACE reads and collapses them to one entry per CDR3 protein, without DNA. This sample's table has 170,000 or so distinct CDR3 sequences. Germline-derived CDR1 and CDR2 are DFQATT and SNEGSKA (reference sequence). The CDR3 runs to 14 residues. The sequence was collected from a human donor with ulcerative colitis or Crohn's disease, or a healthy co-twin of an affected twin (not recorded which). The specimen sequenced was blood. This chain connects TRBV20-1 to TRBJ2-5; lacking DNA, the TRBD2 call made by TCRdb goes unchecked. The CDR3 is CSATVEGPEGTQYF.